This T cell receptor (beta chain) was obtained from a study of regulatory dendritic cells for organ transplantation. About the study: Monocytes received vitamin D3 on days 0 and 4, IL-10 on day 4.

CFSE-labeled sorted T cells met regulatory or mature dendritic cells for four to five days. The germline V gene encodes CDR1 SEHNR and CDR2 FQNEAQ (reference sequence). V gave up 9 bases and J gave up 4 bases, with 16 bases separating them. The CDR3 contains 13 residues. On this clone: Its antigen remains unknown.

Assay used: immunoSEQ multiplex PCR; TCRdb lists only in-frame clones, some missing. The sample holds about 10,000 clones, less than 90% seen once. The TCR was taken from a human donor in good health. Material for sequencing was memory CD4+ T cells from blood cultured with dendritic cells. Sample subset: CD45RO+ memory T cells. This sequence joins TRBV7-9 and TRBJ2-7; D assignment may be TRBD1 or TRBD2 (5 bases each). Written as DNA, the CDR3 is TGTGCCAGTTCGGGGCCGGGCGAATACGAGCAGTACTTC. Residues: CASSGPGEYEQYF.